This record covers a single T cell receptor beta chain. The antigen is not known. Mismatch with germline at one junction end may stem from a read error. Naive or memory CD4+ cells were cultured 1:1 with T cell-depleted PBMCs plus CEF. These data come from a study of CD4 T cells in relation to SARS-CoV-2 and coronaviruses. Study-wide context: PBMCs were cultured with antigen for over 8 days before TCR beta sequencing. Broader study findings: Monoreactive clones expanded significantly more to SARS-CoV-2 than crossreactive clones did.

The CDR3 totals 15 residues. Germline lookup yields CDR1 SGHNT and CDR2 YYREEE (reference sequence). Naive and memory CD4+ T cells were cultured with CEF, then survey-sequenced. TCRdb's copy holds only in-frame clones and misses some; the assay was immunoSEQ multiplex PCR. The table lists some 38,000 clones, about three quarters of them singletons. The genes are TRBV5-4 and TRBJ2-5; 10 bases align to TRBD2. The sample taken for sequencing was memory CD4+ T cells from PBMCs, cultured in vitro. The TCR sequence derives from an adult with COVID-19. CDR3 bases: TGTGCCAGCAGCCAACCAGGAGGGAGCGGGGGGGGTACGAACTTC. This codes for CASSQPGGSGGGTNF.